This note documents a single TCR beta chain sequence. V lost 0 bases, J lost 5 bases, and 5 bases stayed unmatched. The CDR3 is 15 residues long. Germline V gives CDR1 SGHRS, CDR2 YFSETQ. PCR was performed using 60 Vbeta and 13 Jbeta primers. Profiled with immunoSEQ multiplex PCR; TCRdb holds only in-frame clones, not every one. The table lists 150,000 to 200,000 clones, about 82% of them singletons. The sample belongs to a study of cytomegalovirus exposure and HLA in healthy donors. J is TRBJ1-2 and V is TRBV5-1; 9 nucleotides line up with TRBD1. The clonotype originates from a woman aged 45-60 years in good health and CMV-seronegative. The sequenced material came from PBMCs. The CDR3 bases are TGCGCCAGCAGCTTGGTGGACAGGGGTGTATATGGCTACACCTTC. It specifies CASSLVDRGVYGYTF. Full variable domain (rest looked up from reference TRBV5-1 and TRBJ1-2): KAGVTQTPRYLIKTRGQQVTLSCSPISGHRSVSWYQQTPGQGLQFLFEYFSETQRNKGNFPGRFSGRQFSNSRSEMNVSTLELGDSALYLCASSLVDRGVYGYTFGSGTRLTVV.